These 9 T cell receptor beta chains came from one sample sequenced in a study of blood T cell repertoires in COVID-19 (dated by TCRdb to 2020 to 2021). Libraries were built with the immunoSEQ multiplex PCR assay. In TCRdb, the immuneACCESS table is reduced to in-frame sequences with V and J assigned. These tables do not hold every clone; where another copy was compared, an unresolved V gene accounts for under half, and the others remain unexplained. The sample yields over 50,000 clones; 86% were counted once. Around 27% of the sample is taken by the ten largest. The sequencing input was peripheral blood. The receptors come from a human donor in a cohort sampled during active COVID-19.

The chain employs TRBV4-1 and TRBJ1-2; D is perhaps TRBD1 (6 bases). Trimming took off 4 bases at V and 4 bases at J, with 10 bases between the two ends. CDR1 MGHRA and CDR2 YSYEKL come from the germline V gene. The CDR3 spans 13 residues. The CDR3 nucleotides read TGCGCCAGCAGCCCGGACAGCCTCTATGGCTACACCTTC. Protein product: CASSPDSLYGYTF.

This sequence joins TRBV10-3 and TRBJ1-2, with 12 bases fitting TRBD1. The CDR3 consists of 19 residues. The V segment lost 0 bases and the J segment 4 bases; nucleotides outside the gene matches: 12. CDR1 is ENHRY, CDR2 SYGVKD, per germline. CDR3 protein: CAISESLGTGGGWFYGYTF. Here the CDR3 DNA reads TGTGCCATCAGTGAGTCCCTAGGGACAGGGGGCGGATGGTTCTATGGCTACACCTTC.

The chain combines TRBV6-5 with TRBJ1-2; D is possibly TRBD1 (6 bases). Between the trimmed V and J ends, which lost 6 bases and 8 bases, there was a span of 10 bases. The CDR3 runs 11 residues. CDR1 MNHEY and CDR2 SVGAGI come from the germline V gene. This CDR3 reads CASSFQGGYTF. DNA of the CDR3: TGTGCCAGCAGCTTCCAGGGGGGCTACACCTTC.

The CDR3 DNA reads as TGCGCCAGCAGCCCGGACGGGATGTTGAGTAATGAAAAACTGTTTTTT. Translating it yields CASSPDGMLSNEKLFF. This chain joins TRBV5-1 and TRBJ1-4; D is unclear. This CDR3 comprises 16 residues. Germline CDR1 and CDR2: SGHRS and YFSETQ. Trimming pared 4 bases from V and 4 bases from J, leaving 17 bases between.

The chain uses TRBV12-3 or TRBV12-4 and TRBJ2-3, with D unresolved. The CDR3 length is 12 residues. V gave up 4 bases and J gave up 6 bases, with 8 bases separating them. The CDR3 DNA follows: TGTGCCAGCAGTTATAGAGTGGATACGCAGTATTTT. It specifies CASSYRVDTQYF.

The DNA for the CDR3 is TGTGCCAGCAGTTTATCTTTGGGGACAGGGCCTAGAGGCTACACCTTC. This sequence encodes CASSLSLGTGPRGYTF. The genes are TRBV27 and TRBJ1-2, with TRBD1 identical over 9 bases. Germline CDR1 MNHEY, CDR2 SMNVEV (reference sequence). The V gene end was trimmed by 0 bases and the J gene end by 8 bases; junction bases not matched to a gene: 10. CDR3 size: 16 residues.

V gene TRBV5-1 combines with J gene TRBJ2-1; 10 bases align to TRBD2. The CDR3 contains 15 residues. Germline V gene lookup returns CDR1 SGHRS and CDR2 YFSETQ. V trimming: 3 bases; J trimming: 0 bases; junction bases outside the gene matches: 0. Here the CDR3 reads CASSSSGSSYNEQFF. CDR3 DNA sequence: TGCGCCAGCAGCTCTAGCGGGAGCTCCTACAATGAGCAGTTCTTC.

The chain uses TRBV5-8 and TRBJ1-2; 8 nucleotides align to TRBD1. The germline V gene encodes CDR1 SGHTS and CDR2 YDEGEE. Trimming cost V 4 bases and J 0 bases; bases outside gene matches: 5. This CDR3 is built from 15 residues. The CDR3 sequence: CASSLHRGSNYGYTF. CDR3 bases: TGTGCCAGCAGCCTACACAGGGGGTCTAACTATGGCTACACCTTC.

J is TRBJ1-3 and V is TRBV4-2; 8 nucleotides match TRBD1. V shed 1 base and J 4 bases; nucleotides not matched to a gene: 9. This CDR3 is 17 amino acids long. Per the germline V gene, CDR1 is LGHNA and CDR2 is YNFKEQ. CDR3 residues: CASSQVAGQGAGNTIYF. The CDR3 nucleotides are TGTGCCAGCAGCCAAGTTGCTGGGCAGGGGGCCGGAAACACCATATATTTT.